Listed below are T cell receptor beta chains from one sample, sequenced in a study of cytomegalovirus exposure and HLA in healthy donors. The protocol was immunoSEQ multiplex PCR, while the TCRdb copy is restricted to in-frame clones and leaves out a portion. Among under 250,000 clones listed, roughly 87% were seen once. What was sequenced was PBMCs. These receptors originate from a man between 18 and 29 years old in good health and CMV-seropositive. CDR3s include the opening cysteine and the closing phenylalanine or tryptophan. Each record gives: CDR3 length, clone size, V gene, D gene, J gene, CDR3 DNA, CDR3 protein. D genes are given only for firm matches. Rows may omit the clone size; those that give it use once, few, many or a size class.

cdr3_length: 16; clone_size: .; v_call: TRBV9; d_call: .; j_call: TRBJ2-7; cdr3_nt: TGTGCCAGCAGCGTAGAGGGATGGGGCAGCTCCTACGAGCAGTACTTC; cdr3_aa: CASSVEGWGSSYEQYF
cdr3_length: 16; clone_size: .; v_call: TRBV6-6; d_call: TRBD1; j_call: TRBJ1-5; cdr3_nt: TGTGCCAGCAGTACCGGGACAGGCGTTAGCAATCAGCCCCAGCATTTT; cdr3_aa: CASSTGTGVSNQPQHF
cdr3_length: 16; clone_size: .; v_call: TRBV4-1; d_call: .; j_call: TRBJ1-4; cdr3_nt: TGCGCCAGCAGCCAAGAGTTTAGAGGGGTTAGTGAAAAACTGTTTTTT; cdr3_aa: CASSQEFRGVSEKLFF
cdr3_length: 14; clone_size: .; v_call: TRBV14; d_call: .; j_call: TRBJ2-7; cdr3_nt: TGTGCCAGCAGCCAGTTTGGCAGAGTTTACGAGCAGTACTTC; cdr3_aa: CASSQFGRVYEQYF
cdr3_length: 13; clone_size: .; v_call: TRBV2; d_call: TRBD1; j_call: TRBJ2-7; cdr3_nt: TGTGCCAGCACCGGGACAGGGGCCCACGAGCAGTACTTC; cdr3_aa: CASTGTGAHEQYF
cdr3_length: 13; clone_size: .; v_call: TRBV18; d_call: .; j_call: TRBJ1-1; cdr3_nt: TGTGCCAGCTCTCGGGGACAAAACACTGAAGCTTTCTTT; cdr3_aa: CASSRGQNTEAFF
cdr3_length: 14; clone_size: .; v_call: TRBV7-2; d_call: TRBD1; j_call: TRBJ2-3; cdr3_nt: TGTGCCAGCAGCTCGACAGGGGCGGCAGATACGCAGTATTTT; cdr3_aa: CASSSTGAADTQYF
cdr3_length: 16; clone_size: .; v_call: TRBV5-1; d_call: TRBD1; j_call: TRBJ2-3; cdr3_nt: TGCGCCAGCAGCGACCCGACAGGGGGCCTCACAGATACGCAGTATTTT; cdr3_aa: CASSDPTGGLTDTQYF
cdr3_length: 16; clone_size: .; v_call: TRBV13; d_call: TRBD2; j_call: TRBJ2-7; cdr3_nt: TGTGCCAGCAGCCCACGAGCGGCGGGAGTTGGTCACGAGCAGTACTTC; cdr3_aa: CASSPRAAGVGHEQYF
cdr3_length: 13; clone_size: .; v_call: TRBV5-1; d_call: .; j_call: TRBJ2-1; cdr3_nt: TGCGCCAGCAGCCTCAACCGGGGGTTAGAGCAGTTCTTC; cdr3_aa: CASSLNRGLEQFF
cdr3_length: 14; clone_size: .; v_call: TRBV27; d_call: .; j_call: TRBJ1-5; cdr3_nt: TGTGCCAGCAGTTTTGCAGGGGGCAATCAGCCCCAGCATTTT; cdr3_aa: CASSFAGGNQPQHF
cdr3_length: 16; clone_size: .; v_call: TRBV27; d_call: .; j_call: TRBJ1-2; cdr3_nt: TGTGCCAGCAGTCCCTGGACAGAAGGGGTGAGCTTAGGCTACACCTTC; cdr3_aa: CASSPWTEGVSLGYTF
cdr3_length: 15; clone_size: once; v_call: TRBV6-6; d_call: TRBD1; j_call: TRBJ2-5; cdr3_nt: TGTGCCAGCAGTCACCGACAGGGGGCGGAAGAGACCCAGTACTTC; cdr3_aa: CASSHRQGAEETQYF
cdr3_length: 15; clone_size: .; v_call: TRBV27; d_call: TRBD1; j_call: TRBJ2-1; cdr3_nt: TGTGCCAGCAGGCCGGGACAGTTTAAGCACAATGAGCAGTTCTTC; cdr3_aa: CASRPGQFKHNEQFF
cdr3_length: 12; clone_size: .; v_call: TRBV29-1; d_call: .; j_call: TRBJ1-1; cdr3_nt: TGCAGCGCGGAGGACCCGAACACTGAAGCTTTCTTT; cdr3_aa: CSAEDPNTEAFF
cdr3_length: 14; clone_size: .; v_call: TRBV6-4; d_call: .; j_call: TRBJ1-5; cdr3_nt: TGTGCCAGCAGTGGGCCCCAGGGATTCCAGCCCCAGCATTTT; cdr3_aa: CASSGPQGFQPQHF
cdr3_length: 14; clone_size: .; v_call: TRBV15; d_call: .; j_call: TRBJ1-2; cdr3_nt: TGTGCCACCAGCAGAGATATAAATGACTATGGCTACACCTTC; cdr3_aa: CATSRDINDYGYTF
cdr3_length: 16; clone_size: .; v_call: TRBV5-1; d_call: TRBD2; j_call: TRBJ2-3; cdr3_nt: TGCGCCAGCAGCTCTAGCGGGGGAACTAGCACAGATACGCAGTATTTT; cdr3_aa: CASSSSGGTSTDTQYF
cdr3_length: 11; clone_size: .; v_call: TRBV6-1; d_call: .; j_call: TRBJ1-4; cdr3_nt: TGTGCCAGCGGCGGACCTGAAAAACTGTTTTTT; cdr3_aa: CASGGPEKLFF
cdr3_length: 14; clone_size: .; v_call: TRBV19; d_call: .; j_call: TRBJ1-2; cdr3_nt: TGTGCCAGTAGCGCGGTGGGGGACGGCTATGGCTACACCTTC; cdr3_aa: CASSAVGDGYGYTF
cdr3_length: 14; clone_size: .; v_call: TRBV4-2; d_call: .; j_call: TRBJ1-1; cdr3_nt: TGTGCCAGCAGCCAAGACAGGCTCGAGACTGAAGCTTTCTTT; cdr3_aa: CASSQDRLETEAFF
cdr3_length: 14; clone_size: .; v_call: TRBV15; d_call: .; j_call: TRBJ2-7; cdr3_nt: TGTGCCACCAGCGCGGTAGTTCCTCCCTACGAGCAGTACTTC; cdr3_aa: CATSAVVPPYEQYF
cdr3_length: 11; clone_size: .; v_call: TRBV28; d_call: .; j_call: TRBJ1-2; cdr3_nt: TGTGCCAGCAGTTTTCCCAGTGGCTACACCTTC; cdr3_aa: CASSFPSGYTF
cdr3_length: 15; clone_size: .; v_call: TRBV27; d_call: TRBD1; j_call: TRBJ1-1; cdr3_nt: TGTGCCAGCAGTGTCAGCCCAGGGGGCGAGGGTGAAGCTTTCTTT; cdr3_aa: CASSVSPGGEGEAFF
cdr3_length: 15; clone_size: .; v_call: TRBV11-2; d_call: TRBD2; j_call: TRBJ2-5; cdr3_nt: TGTGCCAGCAGCTTATCTACGGGAGGGCACGAGACCCAGTACTTC; cdr3_aa: CASSLSTGGHETQYF
cdr3_length: 15; clone_size: once; v_call: TRBV30; d_call: TRBD1; j_call: TRBJ2-7; cdr3_nt: TGTGCCTGGAGTGCTGCGGGACAGGTCACCTACGAGCAGTACTTC; cdr3_aa: CAWSAAGQVTYEQYF
cdr3_length: 16; clone_size: .; v_call: TRBV9; d_call: .; j_call: TRBJ2-7; cdr3_nt: TGTGCCAGCAGCGTAGGAGGGGGCGCGGGGTCCTACGAGCAGTACTTC; cdr3_aa: CASSVGGGAGSYEQYF
cdr3_length: 17; clone_size: .; v_call: TRBV28; d_call: TRBD2; j_call: TRBJ2-3; cdr3_nt: TGTGCCAGCAGTTTACTCGGCGGGAGGGGCGGTACAGATACGCAGTATTTT; cdr3_aa: CASSLLGGRGGTDTQYF
cdr3_length: 12; clone_size: .; v_call: TRBV5-4; d_call: .; j_call: TRBJ2-7; cdr3_nt: TGTGCCAGAGCTACCCGGGGGCTCGAGCAGTACTTC; cdr3_aa: CARATRGLEQYF
cdr3_length: 16; clone_size: .; v_call: TRBV27; d_call: .; j_call: TRBJ2-7; cdr3_nt: TGTGCCAGCAGTTTGACTGCCGGGACGCTAACCTACGAGCAGTACTTC; cdr3_aa: CASSLTAGTLTYEQYF
cdr3_length: 16; clone_size: .; v_call: TRBV9; d_call: .; j_call: TRBJ2-1; cdr3_nt: TGTGCCAGCAGCTTAACGGGGGGCGGGAGCGTAAATGAGCAGTTCTTC; cdr3_aa: CASSLTGGGSVNEQFF
cdr3_length: 13; clone_size: .; v_call: TRBV10-3; d_call: TRBD2; j_call: TRBJ2-1; cdr3_nt: TGTGCCATCAGGGGACTAGCGGGAGCTGAGCAGTTCTTC; cdr3_aa: CAIRGLAGAEQFF
cdr3_length: 14; clone_size: .; v_call: TRBV2; d_call: .; j_call: TRBJ2-1; cdr3_nt: TGTGCCAGCTTCATTGGGGACACCCGCAATGAGCAGTTCTTC; cdr3_aa: CASFIGDTRNEQFF
cdr3_length: 16; clone_size: .; v_call: TRBV6-5; d_call: TRBD1; j_call: TRBJ2-7; cdr3_nt: TGTGCCAGCAGTTACGTCTCGGACAGGAGCTCCTACGAGCAGTACTTC; cdr3_aa: CASSYVSDRSSYEQYF
cdr3_length: 11; clone_size: .; v_call: TRBV20-1; d_call: .; j_call: TRBJ2-5; cdr3_nt: TGCAGTGCTCCCGATCTCGGGACCCAGTACTTC; cdr3_aa: CSAPDLGTQYF
cdr3_length: 14; clone_size: .; v_call: TRBV7-6; d_call: TRBD1; j_call: TRBJ1-1; cdr3_nt: TGTGCCAGCAGCCGAGGGGGCGCTTTAACTGAAGCTTTCTTT; cdr3_aa: CASSRGGALTEAFF
cdr3_length: 14; clone_size: .; v_call: TRBV2; d_call: .; j_call: TRBJ1-5; cdr3_nt: TGTGCCAGCAGAGAGTCTGCGGGCAATCAGCCCCAGCATTTT; cdr3_aa: CASRESAGNQPQHF
cdr3_length: 19; clone_size: few; v_call: TRBV28; d_call: .; j_call: TRBJ1-2; cdr3_nt: TGTGCCAGCAGAGGTGACCCGATCCCTCAGGGTGGAACTAACTATGGCTACACCTTC; cdr3_aa: CASRGDPIPQGGTNYGYTF
cdr3_length: 16; clone_size: .; v_call: TRBV28; d_call: TRBD1; j_call: TRBJ1-5; cdr3_nt: TGTGCCAGCAGTCCCATGACAGGGGGTGACGGTCAGCCCCAGCATTTT; cdr3_aa: CASSPMTGGDGQPQHF